These 28 T cell receptor beta chains share one sample of origin, sequenced in a study of PD-L1 blockade in urothelial cancer. The time point denotes: pretreatment peripheral blood. Some clones are missing from TCRdb's copy, which holds only in-frame ones; the method was immunoSEQ multiplex PCR. The repertoire holds around 43,000 clones, about 88% seen once, with approximately 25% in the top ten. This specimen consisted of PBMCs, obtained around atezolizumab (anti-PD-L1) treatment. The receptors shown here come from a donor at least 40 years old with urothelial cancer.

V gene TRBV7-6 combines with J gene TRBJ2-7, with D tentatively TRBD2 (6 bases). CDR1 is SGHVS, CDR2 FNYEAQ, per germline. V lost 2 bases and J lost 5, with 16 bases in between. The CDR3 covers 15 residues. In nucleotides, the CDR3 is TGTGCCAGCAGCTTAACGTGGGGGGTCGAGAACGAGCAGTACTTC. Protein: CASSLTWGVENEQYF.

This clone has only one observation. The chain has TRBV7-2 and TRBJ1-4, with D unresolved. Germline V lookup: CDR1 SGHTA, CDR2 FQGNSA. With 5 bases removed from V and 7 bases from J, the gap between germline ends came to 14 bases. The CDR3 spans 14 residues. CDR3 loop: CASSPYPRAEKLFF. DNA of the CDR3: TGTGCCAGCAGCCCGTATCCGAGGGCTGAAAAACTGTTTTTT.

This chain connects TRBV6-5 to TRBJ2-3, with a possible D match to TRBD2 (5 bases). V dropped 6 bases and J dropped 6 bases, with 16 bases sitting between them. The CDR3 contains 14 residues. The germline V gene has CDR1 MNHEY and CDR2 SVGAGI. The CDR3 protein is CASRGADPADTQYF. The CDR3 DNA is TGTGCCAGCAGGGGAGCGGACCCTGCGGATACGCAGTATTTT.

CDR3 in amino acids: CASSPTGSGAEETQYF. The CDR3 DNA reads as TGTGCCAGCAGCCCGACGGGTAGCGGGGCTGAAGAGACCCAGTACTTC. The chain is built from TRBV9 and TRBJ2-5, with 8 positions matching TRBD2. The CDR3 consists of 16 residues. Germline values: CDR1 SGDLS, CDR2 YYNGEE. V trimming: 4 bases; J trimming: 3 bases; junction bases outside the gene matches: 11.

The chain has TRBV11-3 and TRBJ2-1; 9 bases are a match to TRBD2. The CDR3 consists of 16 residues. Unmatched junction bases numbered 7, after V lost 5 bases and J lost 2 bases. CDR1 and CDR2 from the germline V gene are SGHNT and YENEEA. CDR3 nucleotide sequence: TGTGCCAGCAGCCCCCGGATAGCGGGGGCCTACAATGAGCAGTTCTTC. Residues: CASSPRIAGAYNEQFF.

The chain is built from TRBV10-3 and TRBJ1-4; 7 nucleotides align to TRBD1. CDR1 is ENHRY and CDR2 is SYGVKD in the germline V gene. The CDR3 is made up of 13 amino acids. V was clipped by 10 bases and J by 8 bases; unmatched bases: 10. CDR3 nucleotides: TGTGCCAGCACAGGGGATCCTATAGAAAAACTGTTTTTT. The encoded protein is CASTGDPIEKLFF.

The J gene is TRBJ2-7, the V gene TRBV7-9; tentative D call: TRBD2 (6 bases). This CDR3 region has 16 residues. Germline V lookup: CDR1 SEHNR, CDR2 FQNEAQ (reference sequence). The V gene lost 3 bases and the J gene lost 0 bases, with 15 bases spanning the gap. This CDR3 is CASSLPRLGASYEQYF. The CDR3 DNA sequence: TGTGCCAGCAGCTTGCCCCGACTAGGGGCCTCCTACGAGCAGTACTTC.

This chain links TRBV6-1 with TRBJ2-5; 7 nucleotides align to TRBD1. V was clipped by 1 base and J by 2 bases; unmatched bases: 7. The CDR3 sequence is 16 residues long. The germline V gene has CDR1 MNHNS and CDR2 SASEGT. The CDR3 spells CASSEGGQPKQETQYF. The CDR3 bases are TGTGCCAGCAGTGAAGGGGGACAGCCGAAACAAGAGACCCAGTACTTC.

The chain carries TRBV5-1 and TRBJ2-7, with 7 positions matching TRBD1. The V gene end was trimmed by 0 bases and the J gene end by 2 bases; junction bases not matched to a gene: 2. The CDR3 has 14 amino acids. CDR1 and CDR2 from the germline V gene are SGHRS and YFSETQ. The CDR3 nucleotides are TGCGCCAGCAGCTTGGGGACAGGAGCCTACGAGCAGTACTTC. Encoded protein: CASSLGTGAYEQYF.

The rearrangement uses TRBV19 and TRBJ1-5; 8 bases fit TRBD1. CDR3 length: 15 amino acids. V shed 3 bases and J 6 bases; nucleotides not matched to a gene: 7. CDR1 and CDR2 from the germline V gene are LNHDA and SQIVND (reference sequence). CDR3 sequence (DNA): TGTGCCAGTAGTATCGAGGGAACAGGGGGTCAGCCCCAGCATTTT. This encodes CASSIEGTGGQPQHF.

The gene calls are TRBV11-2 and TRBJ2-3; D might be TRBD2 (5 bases). Deletions cut 5 bases from V and 11 bases from J, with 14 bases between. Germline assignment: CDR1 SGHAT and CDR2 FQNNGV. The CDR3 has 12 residues. CDR3 amino acids: CASSPTGSRQYF. The CDR3 region has the DNA TGTGCCAGCAGCCCCACGGGGTCTCGGCAGTATTTT.

The chain employs TRBV29-1 and TRBJ1-2; D is perhaps TRBD1 (6 bases). The CDR3 is 14 residues long. V was trimmed by 3 bases and J by 2 bases, leaving 13 bases between them. Per the germline V gene, CDR1 is SQVTM and CDR2 is ANQGSEA. CDR3 amino acids: CSVDRQARNYGYTF. The CDR3 DNA follows: TGCAGCGTTGACCGACAGGCCCGGAACTATGGCTACACCTTC.

This clone was counted a single time. The chain is built from TRBV29-1 and TRBJ1-2; no clear D. Germline CDR1 reads SQVTM; CDR2 reads ANQGSEA. Trimming removed 4 bases from V and 2 bases from J, with 11 bases in between. This CDR3 spans 13 amino acids. In DNA, the CDR3 is TGCAGCGTTGTTGGGGAGCCAAACTATGGCTACACCTTC. Its protein is CSVVGEPNYGYTF.

The chain combines TRBV9 with TRBJ2-7; TRBD1 matches at 7 bases. With 3 bases clipped from V and 3 bases from J, the junction kept 6 bases outside the gene matches. Germline V CDR1 and CDR2: SGDLS, YYNGEE. The CDR3 extends over 14 amino acids. The CDR3 sequence is CASSAGTANYEQYF. CDR3 nucleotides: TGTGCCAGCAGCGCCGGGACAGCTAACTACGAGCAGTACTTC.

This chain connects TRBV2 to TRBJ1-5; D is possibly TRBD1 (5 bases). With 3 bases removed from V and 3 bases from J, the gap between germline ends came to 9 bases. CDR3 length: 14 amino acids. Germline CDR1 is SNHLY and CDR2 is FYNNEI. CDR3 nucleotides: TGTGCCAGCAGTGAGGTGGGACTCAATCAGCCCCAGCATTTT. Encoded protein: CASSEVGLNQPQHF.

V and J are TRBV2 and TRBJ2-5, with 12 bases fitting TRBD2. Germline CDR1 and CDR2: SNHLY and FYNNEI. The CDR3 is 16 residues long. Trimming cost V 6 bases and J 1 base; bases outside gene matches: 6. Here the CDR3 DNA reads TGTGCCAGCAGCATGGGACTAGCGGGCCCCCAAGAGACCCAGTACTTC. Translating it yields CASSMGLAGPQETQYF.

V is TRBV4-3 and J is TRBJ1-2, with 9 bases that match TRBD1. Germline-derived CDR1 and CDR2 are LGHNA and YSLEER. Trimming took 4 bases from V and 4 from J; bases not matched to a gene: 7. This CDR3 has 15 residues. In nucleotides, the CDR3 is TGCGCCAGCAGCCGTGAACAGGGGGCGGGCTATGGCTACACCTTC. Translated: CASSREQGAGYGYTF.

The chain links TRBV5-5 to TRBJ2-3; the D gene is possibly TRBD2 (6 bases). The V end lost 0 bases, the J end lost 2 bases, and 19 bases lay between the germline ends. The germline V gene encodes CDR1 SGHKS and CDR2 YYEKEE (reference sequence). The CDR3 is 18 residues long. The CDR3 is CASSLVYGGAGDTDTQYF. CDR3 sequence (DNA): TGTGCCAGCAGCTTGGTTTATGGCGGGGCTGGGGACACAGATACGCAGTATTTT.

The rearrangement links TRBV10-3 to TRBJ1-2; D unresolved. Trimming took off 10 bases at V and 0 bases at J, with 21 bases between the two ends. CDR3 length equals 16 residues. Germline loops: CDR1 ENHRY, CDR2 SYGVKD. The CDR3 here is CATRGGEGTANYGYTF. The CDR3 DNA follows: TGTGCCACCCGGGGTGGGGAGGGAACAGCTAACTATGGCTACACCTTC.

The chain couples TRBV7-3 to TRBJ2-1; TRBD1 aligns across 7 bases. The CDR3 has 15 residues. J lost 3 bases, V lost 5 bases, and 7 bases had no gene match. Per the germline V gene, CDR1 is SGHTA and CDR2 is FQGTGA. CDR3 loop: CASSGDRDSYNEQFF. The CDR3 DNA sequence: TGTGCCAGCAGCGGGGACCGGGACAGCTACAATGAGCAGTTCTTC.

V is TRBV10-3 and J is TRBJ2-7, with 11 bases that match TRBD2. Germline V CDR1 and CDR2: ENHRY, SYGVKD. V shed 10 bases and J 1 base; nucleotides not matched to a gene: 3. This CDR3 is built from 13 residues. The chain's CDR3 is CATSSGRSYEQYF. In nucleotides, the CDR3 is TGTGCCACCTCTAGCGGGAGGTCCTACGAGCAGTACTTC.

The V call is TRBV7-9, the J call TRBJ1-5; D might be TRBD1 (6 bases). V gave up 5 bases and J gave up 0 bases, with 11 bases separating them. In germline, CDR1 is SEHNR, CDR2 FQNEAQ (reference sequence). CDR3 size: 15 residues. The CDR3: CASSEDRLSNQPQHF. The CDR3 nucleotides read TGTGCCAGCAGCGAGGACAGACTTAGCAATCAGCCCCAGCATTTT.

A remark on this clone: Because the CDR3's place on the DNA is in doubt, the DNA is left out and the CDR3 is given as listed by TCRdb. The chain couples TRBV7-2 to TRBJ2-2; TRBD2, the table's D call, lacks a check against the DNA. Germline CDR1 is SGHTA and CDR2 is FQGNSA. The length of the CDR3 is 17 amino acids, counting both ends. CDR3 amino acids: CASSFSQISVAPGSCFF.

V gene TRBV6-6 combines with J gene TRBJ1-2; D unresolved. V was shortened by 0 bases and J by 7 bases, with 12 bases between the two germline ends. Germline CDR1 MNHNY, CDR2 SVGAGI (reference sequence). This CDR3 has 14 amino acids. CDR3 coding DNA: TGTGCCAGCAGTTACTCGTGGTCGCGTCTTGGCTACACCTTC. It is translated as CASSYSWSRLGYTF.

Note on this clone: One end of the junction varies from germline; a read error may be responsible. V is TRBV2 and J is TRBJ2-1, with 11 bases aligning to TRBD2. Germline-derived CDR1 and CDR2 are SNHLY and FYNNEI. This CDR3 is 12 amino acids long. The CDR3 bases are TGTGCCAGCAGTGGACTAGCGGGGAGTACGGTCTTC. This gives the protein CASSGLAGSTVF. Supplemented by reference TRBV2 and TRBJ2-1, the full variable domain reads EPEVTQTPSHQVTQMGQEVILRCVPISNHLYFYWYRQILGQKVEFLVSFYNNEISEKSEIFDDQFSVERPDGSNFTLKIRSTKLEDSAMYFCASSGLAGSTVFGPGTRLTVL.

This chain connects TRBV7-9 to TRBJ2-2, with TRBD2 matching 8 bases. The CDR3 is 18 residues long. Germline V lookup: CDR1 SEHNR, CDR2 FQNEAQ (reference sequence). J gave up 6 bases and V 2 bases, and 14 bases lay outside the gene matches. The CDR3 nucleotides are TGTGCCAGCAGCTTAAGGAGGGGTAGCGGGACTGTCGCCGGGGAGCTGTTTTTT. Its protein product is CASSLRRGSGTVAGELFF.

This chain joins TRBV4-3 and TRBJ2-1; a weak D match, TRBD2 (5 bases). This CDR3 is built from 16 residues. The germline V gene encodes CDR1 LGHNA and CDR2 YSLEER. Trimming pared 0 bases from V and 7 bases from J, leaving 16 bases between. CDR3 region: CASSQDRGWAGNEQFF. The CDR3 DNA sequence: TGCGCCAGCAGCCAAGATCGGGGTTGGGCCGGGAATGAGCAGTTCTTC.

The J gene is TRBJ1-3, the V gene TRBV19; D unresolved. Trimming removed 5 bases from V and 9 bases from J, with 11 bases in between. Germline V CDR1 and CDR2: LNHDA, SQIVND (reference sequence). There are 12 residues in the CDR3. The CDR3 DNA is TGTGCCAGTAGTGCCGGGTTAGGCACCATATATTTT. Protein: CASSAGLGTIYF. The full variable domain, with the rest looked up from reference TRBV19 and TRBJ1-3, is DGGITQSPKYLFRKEGQNVTLSCEQNLNHDAMYWYRQDPGQGLRLIYYSQIVNDFQKGDIAEGYSVSREKKESFPLTVTSAQKNPTAFYLCASSAGLGTIYFGEGSWLTVV.